Sequencing of this T cell receptor beta chain was carried out in a study of CD8 T cells in Susac syndrome. Random hexamers served to reverse transcribe roughly 0.45 to 1 ug RNA. Multiplex immunoSEQ PCR targeted 54 Vbeta and 13 Jbeta TCR beta segments. TCRdb reprocessed the immunoSEQ multiplex PCR reads with MiXCR, giving one entry per CDR3 protein. Here the sample spans some 90,000 distinct CDR3 sequences, roughly 91% being singletons. V dropped 6 bases and J dropped 6 bases, with 20 bases sitting between them. Looked up from germline, CDR1 is MNHEY and CDR2 is SVGAGI. The CDR3 is 15 residues long. From blood CD8+ and CD4+ T cells, the TCR beta chain was sequenced.

The chain has TRBV6-5 and TRBJ2-5; D is perhaps TRBD1 or TRBD2 (5 bases each). The sequencing input was CD8+ T cells from PBMCs. The receptor's source is a human donor in good health. The CDR3 bases are TGTGCCAGCAGCCCCTCGGTCCTCGGGGCTAAGACCCAGTACTTC. It encodes CASSPSVLGAKTQYF.